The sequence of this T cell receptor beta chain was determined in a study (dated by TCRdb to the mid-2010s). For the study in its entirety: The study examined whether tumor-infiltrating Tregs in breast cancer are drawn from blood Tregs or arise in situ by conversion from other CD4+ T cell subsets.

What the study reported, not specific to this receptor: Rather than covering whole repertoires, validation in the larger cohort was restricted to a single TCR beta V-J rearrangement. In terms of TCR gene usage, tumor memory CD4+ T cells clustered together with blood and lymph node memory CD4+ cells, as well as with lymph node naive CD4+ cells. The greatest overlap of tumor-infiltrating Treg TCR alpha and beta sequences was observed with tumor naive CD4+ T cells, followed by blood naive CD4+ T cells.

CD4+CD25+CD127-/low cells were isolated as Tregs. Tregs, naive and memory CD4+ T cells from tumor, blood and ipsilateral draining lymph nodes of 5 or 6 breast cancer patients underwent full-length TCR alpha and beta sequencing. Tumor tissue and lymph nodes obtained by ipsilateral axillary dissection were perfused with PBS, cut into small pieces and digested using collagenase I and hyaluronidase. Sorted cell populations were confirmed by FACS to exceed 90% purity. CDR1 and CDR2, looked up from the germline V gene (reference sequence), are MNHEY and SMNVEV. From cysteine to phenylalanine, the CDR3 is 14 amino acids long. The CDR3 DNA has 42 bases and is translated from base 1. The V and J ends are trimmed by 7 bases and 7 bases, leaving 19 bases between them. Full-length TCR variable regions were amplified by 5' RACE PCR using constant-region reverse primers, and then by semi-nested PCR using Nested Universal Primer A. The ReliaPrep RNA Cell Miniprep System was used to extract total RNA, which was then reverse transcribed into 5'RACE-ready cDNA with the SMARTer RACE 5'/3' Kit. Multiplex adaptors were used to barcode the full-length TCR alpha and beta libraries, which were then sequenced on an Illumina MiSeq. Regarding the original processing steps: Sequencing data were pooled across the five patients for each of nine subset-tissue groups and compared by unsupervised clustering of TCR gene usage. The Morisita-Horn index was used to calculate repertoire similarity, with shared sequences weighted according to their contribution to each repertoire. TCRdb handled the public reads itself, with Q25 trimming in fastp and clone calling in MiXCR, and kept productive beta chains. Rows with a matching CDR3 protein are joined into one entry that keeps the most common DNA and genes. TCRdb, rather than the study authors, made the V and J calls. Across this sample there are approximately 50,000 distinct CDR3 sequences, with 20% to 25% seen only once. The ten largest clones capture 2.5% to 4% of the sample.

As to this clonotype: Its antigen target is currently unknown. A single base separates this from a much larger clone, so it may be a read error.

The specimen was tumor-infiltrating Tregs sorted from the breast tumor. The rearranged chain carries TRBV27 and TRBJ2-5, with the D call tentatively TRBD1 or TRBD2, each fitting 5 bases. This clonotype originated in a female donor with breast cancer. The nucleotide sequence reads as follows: TGTGCCAGCACATGGTTGGGAGCCACAGGGACCCAGTACTTC. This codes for CASTWLGATGTQYF.